This T cell receptor beta chain was documented in a study of T cells in Graves' hyperthyroidism and ophthalmopathy. There were TCR beta CDR3 regions amplified from RNA transcripts. The HTBI primer set was used in a first-round RT-PCR of the TCR CDR3. TCRdb passed the multiplex PCR reads through MiXCR, listing each CDR3 protein once. Of over 350,000 distinct CDR3 sequences in the sample, roughly 18% were seen once. V was shortened by 8 bases and J by 4 bases, with 8 bases between the two germline ends. Germline assignment: CDR1 MDHEN and CDR2 SYDVKM. This CDR3 comprises 11 residues. To note about this clonotype: Its target is unknown.

A NOSPECS grade of at least 4, a Clinical Activity Score of at least 3 and duration under 3 months were recorded in ophthalmopathy patients. The diagnoses drew upon clinical symptoms, serum thyroxine and TRAb, thyroid ultrasound and orbital computed tomography. The study, taken as a whole, reports: Before onset, ophthalmopathy was predicted by the model a median 6.5 months earlier. Separation of ophthalmopathy from stable hyperthyroidism was achieved by a 13 V-J model.

V gene TRBV28 combines with J gene TRBJ1-2; possibly TRBD1 for D (6 bases). This TCR came from a man between 18 and 35 years old with Graves' ophthalmopathy. The sequencing sample was made of blood. CDR3 nucleotide sequence: TGTGCCAGCCGGACAGCCTATGGCTACACCTTC. Encoded protein: CASRTAYGYTF.